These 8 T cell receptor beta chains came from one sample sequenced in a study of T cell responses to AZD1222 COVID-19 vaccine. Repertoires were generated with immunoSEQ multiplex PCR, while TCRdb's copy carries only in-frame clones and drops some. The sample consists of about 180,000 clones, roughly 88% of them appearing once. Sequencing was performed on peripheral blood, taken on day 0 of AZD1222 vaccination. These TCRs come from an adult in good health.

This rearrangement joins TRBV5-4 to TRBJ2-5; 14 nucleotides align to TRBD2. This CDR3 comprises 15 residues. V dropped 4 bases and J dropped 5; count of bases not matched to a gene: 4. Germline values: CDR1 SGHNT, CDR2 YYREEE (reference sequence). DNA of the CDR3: TGTGCCAGCAGCGCCGGGACTAGCGGGGGCGAGACCCAGTACTTC. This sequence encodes CASSAGTSGGETQYF.

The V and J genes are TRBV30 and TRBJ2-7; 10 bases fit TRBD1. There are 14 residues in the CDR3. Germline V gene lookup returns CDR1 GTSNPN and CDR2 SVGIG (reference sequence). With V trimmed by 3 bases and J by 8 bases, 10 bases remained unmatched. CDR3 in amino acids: CAWRDLRTGGQQYF. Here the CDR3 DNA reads TGTGCCTGGAGGGACCTCAGGACAGGGGGTCAGCAGTACTTC. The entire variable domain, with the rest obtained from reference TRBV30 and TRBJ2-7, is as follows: SQTIHQWPATLVQPVGSPLSLECTVEGTSNPNLYWYRQAAGRGLQLLFYSVGIGQISSEVPQNLSASRPQDRQFILSSKKLLLSDSGFYLCAWRDLRTGGQQYFGPGTRLTVT.

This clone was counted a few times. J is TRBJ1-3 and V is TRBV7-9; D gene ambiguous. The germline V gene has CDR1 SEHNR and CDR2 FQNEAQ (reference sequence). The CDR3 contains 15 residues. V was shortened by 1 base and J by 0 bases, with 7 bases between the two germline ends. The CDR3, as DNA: TGTGCCAGCAGCTTAGGGTCAGCCTCTGGAAACACCATATATTTT. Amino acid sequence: CASSLGSASGNTIYF. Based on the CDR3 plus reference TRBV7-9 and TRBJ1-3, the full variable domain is DTGVSQNPRHKITKRGQNVTFRCDPISEHNRLYWYRQTLGQGPEFLTYFQNEAQLEKSRLLSDRFSAERPKGSFSTLEIQRTEQGDSAMYLCASSLGSASGNTIYFGEGSWLTVV.

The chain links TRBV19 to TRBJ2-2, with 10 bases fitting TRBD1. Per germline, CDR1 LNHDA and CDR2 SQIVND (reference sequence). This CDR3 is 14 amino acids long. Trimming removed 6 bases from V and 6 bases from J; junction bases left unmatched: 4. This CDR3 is CASSGTGVAGELFF. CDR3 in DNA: TGTGCCAGTAGCGGGACAGGGGTGGCCGGGGAGCTGTTTTTT.

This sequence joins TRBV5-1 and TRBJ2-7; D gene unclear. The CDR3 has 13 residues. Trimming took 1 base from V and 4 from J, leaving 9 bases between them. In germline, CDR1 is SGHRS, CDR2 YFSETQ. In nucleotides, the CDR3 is TGCGCCAGCAGCTTGAAGGACCGATACGAGCAGTACTTC. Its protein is CASSLKDRYEQYF. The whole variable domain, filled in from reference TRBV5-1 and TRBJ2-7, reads KAGVTQTPRYLIKTRGQQVTLSCSPISGHRSVSWYQQTPGQGLQFLFEYFSETQRNKGNFPGRFSGRQFSNSRSEMNVSTLELGDSALYLCASSLKDRYEQYFGPGTRLTVT.

Here the CDR3 DNA reads TGTGCCAGCAGCCCTGCAGTCACTAACTATGGCTACACCTTC. It specifies CASSPAVTNYGYTF. The chain is built from TRBV5-4 and TRBJ1-2, with D hard to call. The V end lost 4 bases, the J end lost 0 bases, and 10 bases lay between the germline ends. CDR1 and CDR2 from the germline V gene are SGHNT and YYREEE (reference sequence). The CDR3 contains 14 residues.

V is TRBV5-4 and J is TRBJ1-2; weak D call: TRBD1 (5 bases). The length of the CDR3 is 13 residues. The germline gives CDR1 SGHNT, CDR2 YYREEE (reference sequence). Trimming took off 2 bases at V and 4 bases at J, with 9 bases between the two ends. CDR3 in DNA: TGTGCCAGCAGCTTCAGGGCCGGCTATGGCTACACCTTC. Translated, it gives CASSFRAGYGYTF. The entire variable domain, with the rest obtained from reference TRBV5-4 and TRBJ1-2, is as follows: ETGVTQSPTHLIKTRGQQVTLRCSSQSGHNTVSWYQQALGQGPQFIFQYYREEENGRGNFPPRFSGLQFPNYSSELNVNALELDDSALYLCASSFRAGYGYTFGSGTRLTVV.

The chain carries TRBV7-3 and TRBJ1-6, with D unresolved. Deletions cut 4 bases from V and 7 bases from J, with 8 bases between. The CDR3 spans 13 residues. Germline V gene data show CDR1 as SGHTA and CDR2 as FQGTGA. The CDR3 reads CASSSLVNSPLHF. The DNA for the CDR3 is TGTGCCAGCAGCTCACTTGTAAATTCACCCCTCCACTTT.